The 21 T cell receptor beta chains below were found in one sample sequenced in a study of identical twins (dated by TCRdb to 2016 to 2017). Receptors were amplified or captured by 5' RACE. Sequenced using an Illumina HiSeq 2000. The public reads were reanalyzed by TCRdb: fastp trimming at Q25, MiXCR alignment, in-frame beta chains only. One record per CDR3 amino acid sequence lists the most common genes and DNA. The sample table records about 480,000 distinct CDR3 sequences; 11% to 15% of these occur just once. 0.52% of the sample comes from the top ten. These data also featured in a second study, about yellow fever vaccine responses in identical twins.

What was sequenced was CD4+ T cells sorted from blood. Receptors originate from a woman aged 18-29 years in good health.

This clonotype has more than one count but fewer than ten. The chain uses TRBV18 and TRBJ2-3; 12 nucleotides align to TRBD2. The germline gives CDR1 KGHSH, CDR2 LQKENI. V shed 1 base and J 4 bases; nucleotides not matched to a gene: 3. The CDR3 is made up of 16 amino acids. DNA of the CDR3: TGTGCCAGCTCACCACAACTAGCGGGAGGAGCAGATACGCAGTATTTT. Amino acids: CASSPQLAGGADTQYF.

V is TRBV3-1 and J is TRBJ2-3, with TRBD2 as a possible D gene (6 bases). V was shortened by 3 bases and J by 7 bases, with 11 bases between the two germline ends. The CDR3 is 13 amino acids. Germline assignment: CDR1 LGHDT and CDR2 YNNKEL (reference sequence). The CDR3 DNA reads TGTGCCAGCAGCCACCGACTAGTTCATACGCAGTATTTT. It yields the protein CASSHRLVHTQYF.

The genes are TRBV5-6 and TRBJ2-2; D is undetermined. CDR1 and CDR2 (germline): SGHDT, YYEEEE. With 8 bases removed from V and 0 bases from J, the gap between germline ends came to 20 bases. The CDR3 length is 17 residues. In DNA, the CDR3 is TGTGCCAGTAGTATTCGATTAGGCGGTACGAACACCGGGGAGCTGTTTTTT. This encodes CASSIRLGGTNTGELFF.

The chain joins TRBV12-3 or TRBV12-4 to TRBJ2-1; no definite D call. V gave up 5 bases and J gave up 6 bases, with 17 bases separating them. This CDR3 spans 15 amino acids. The DNA for the CDR3 is TGTGCCAGCAGTGGGTTCGAGAGGAGTGGCAATGAGCAGTTCTTC. Its translation: CASSGFERSGNEQFF.

This clonotype was counted only a few times. The chain is built from TRBV20-1 and TRBJ2-1; 8 bases are a match to TRBD2. V lost 4 bases to trimming and J lost 3 bases; unmatched junction nucleotides: 11. Germline V gene lookup returns CDR1 DFQATT and CDR2 SNEGSKA (reference sequence). The CDR3 contains 16 residues. CDR3 bases: TGCAGTGCTATAAGTACCGGAGCGGGGGTCTACAATGAGCAGTTCTTC. The encoded protein is CSAISTGAGVYNEQFF.

This clonotype was found many times. Here the CDR3 DNA reads TGTGCCAGCAGACCCGGGGGGGTGAACACCGGGGAGCTGTTTTTT. Its protein product is CASRPGGVNTGELFF. This chain connects TRBV28 to TRBJ2-2; 8 bases are a match to TRBD2. Trimming cost V 6 bases and J 1 base; bases outside gene matches: 4. CDR3 length: 15 amino acids. Per the germline V gene, CDR1 is MDHEN and CDR2 is SYDVKM. Based on the CDR3 plus reference TRBV28 and TRBJ2-2, the full variable domain is DVKVTQSSRYLVKRTGEKVFLECVQDMDHENMFWYRQDPGLGLRLIYFSYDVKMKEKGDIPEGYSVSREKKERFSLILESASTNQTSMYLCASRPGGVNTGELFFGEGSRLTVL.

The chain recombines TRBV12-3 or TRBV12-4 with TRBJ2-6; TRBD2 might be the D (6 bases). The ends were cut back, 6 bases at V and 13 bases at J, with 19 bases in the middle. The CDR3 runs 14 residues. The CDR3 DNA follows: TGTGCCAGCAGGACGAGAGCGTCTGGGAGGGTCCTGACTTTC. It is translated as CASRTRASGRVLTF.

The chain combines TRBV2 with TRBJ2-1, with TRBD2 identical over 13 bases. The CDR3 sequence is 14 residues long. The germline V gene has CDR1 SNHLY and CDR2 FYNNEI. Trimming took 8 bases from V and 5 from J; bases not matched to a gene: 3. CDR3 bases: TGTGCCAGCTGGGGACTAGCGGGGAACAATGAGCAGTTCTTC. It yields the protein CASWGLAGNNEQFF.

This clonotype has just a few counts. The V gene is TRBV3-1, the J gene TRBJ2-6; D unresolved. The germline V gene encodes CDR1 LGHDT and CDR2 YNNKEL (reference sequence). The CDR3 consists of 14 residues. The germline V and J ends were trimmed by 1 base and 4 bases, with 5 bases remaining between them. The CDR3 DNA reads TGTGCCAGCAGCCAAGTAATCGGGGCCAACGTCCTGACTTTC. Translated: CASSQVIGANVLTF.

The rearrangement uses TRBV20-1 and TRBJ2-7, with D possibly being TRBD2 (6 bases). Trimming shortened V by 6 bases and J by 3 bases, and 24 bases separated the two germline ends. The germline V gene encodes CDR1 DFQATT and CDR2 SNEGSKA (reference sequence). The CDR3 length is 16 residues. The CDR3 sequence is CSAQEGLGLGNYEQYF. For the CDR3, the DNA is TGCAGTGCCCAGGAGGGGTTGGGGTTAGGGAACTACGAGCAGTACTTC.

J is TRBJ2-5 and V is TRBV12-3 or TRBV12-4; maybe TRBD1 (6 bases). This CDR3 spans 14 amino acids. V was shortened by 3 bases and J by 1 base, with 9 bases between the two germline ends. The CDR3 coding sequence is TGTGCCAGCAGTTTCGGGACACCCCAAGAGACCCAGTACTTC. It specifies CASSFGTPQETQYF.

The rearrangement uses TRBV20-1 and TRBJ2-3; TRBD2 matches 7 bases. The CDR3 is 15 residues long. Germline V CDR1 and CDR2: DFQATT, SNEGSKA (reference sequence). V was pared by 5 bases and J by 0 bases, with 8 bases of the junction left unmatched. CDR3 bases: TGCAGTGCTGGGGGGGGGACCCCTAGCACAGATACGCAGTATTTT. Protein: CSAGGGTPSTDTQYF.

The CDR3 coding sequence is TGTGCCAGCAGCTTAGAACCGAGCTACAATGAGCAGTTCTTC. Protein: CASSLEPSYNEQFF. The chain uses TRBV7-3 and TRBJ2-1; D uncertain. CDR3 length: 14 residues. Trimming stripped 2 bases from V and 3 bases from J, with 8 bases between. The germline V gene encodes CDR1 SGHTA and CDR2 FQGTGA.

This clonotype was seen only a few times. The V gene is TRBV6-5, the J gene TRBJ2-5, with D uncertain. This CDR3 is 15 amino acids long. Germline V gene data show CDR1 as MNHEY and CDR2 as SVGAGI. Trimming took 0 bases from V and 5 from J, leaving 13 bases between them. The CDR3 region has the DNA TGTGCCAGCAGTTACTCCCTAGGCATGTGGGAGACCCAGTACTTC. Its translation: CASSYSLGMWETQYF.

This clonotype was seen more than once but under ten times. The gene calls are TRBV20-1 and TRBJ2-2, with 11 bases matching TRBD2. The CDR3 length is 15 residues. Per the germline V gene, CDR1 is DFQATT and CDR2 is SNEGSKA (reference sequence). The V gene end was trimmed by 2 bases and the J gene end by 8 bases; junction bases not matched to a gene: 7. The CDR3 DNA is TGCAGTGCTAGAATTAGCGGGGGGGCCGTTGGGGAGCTGTTTTTT. Translating gives CSARISGGAVGELFF.

This rearrangement joins TRBV5-1 to TRBJ1-2; the D is unclear. The CDR3 runs 13 residues. Germline assignment: CDR1 SGHRS and CDR2 YFSETQ. The germline V and J ends were trimmed by 1 base and 2 bases, with 6 bases remaining between them. The CDR3 is CASSLRLNYGYTF. CDR3 bases: TGCGCCAGCAGCTTGAGACTGAACTATGGCTACACCTTC.

The chain has TRBV7-2 and TRBJ2-4, with 9 positions matching TRBD2. The CDR3 consists of 17 residues. With V trimmed by 5 bases and J by 1 base, 9 bases remained unmatched. Germline V gene lookup returns CDR1 SGHTA and CDR2 FQGNSA. The CDR3, as DNA: TGTGCCAGCAGCGCCAGAGCGGGGGGCCTGGCCAAAAACATTCAGTACTTC. This codes for CASSARAGGLAKNIQYF.

This sequence joins TRBV6-1 and TRBJ2-7; the D is unclear. The CDR3 spans 13 residues. V gave up 6 bases and J gave up 7 bases, with 16 bases separating them. Germline CDR1 reads MNHNS; CDR2 reads SASEGT. The CDR3 sequence is CASRRRQAGEQYF. CDR3 DNA: TGTGCCAGCAGGCGTCGACAAGCTGGGGAGCAGTACTTC.

This clonotype has ten or more counts. The rearrangement uses TRBV4-2 and TRBJ2-7; D is unclear. Germline CDR1 reads LGHNA; CDR2 reads YNFKEQ. The CDR3 is 16 residues long. The V and J ends lost 0 bases and 6 bases respectively, with 18 bases between them. In DNA form, the CDR3 reads TGTGCCAGCAGCCAAGATGAAGGACGAGGTGTTGGCGAGCAGTACTTC. Translated, it gives CASSQDEGRGVGEQYF.

The rearrangement uses TRBV2 and TRBJ2-3; D is possibly TRBD1 (5 bases). The CDR3 has 12 residues. Germline assignment: CDR1 SNHLY and CDR2 FYNNEI. With 7 bases removed from V and 3 bases from J, the gap between germline ends came to 8 bases. The CDR3 region has the DNA TGTGCCAGCAACCCAGGGACAGATACGCAGTATTTT. Protein product: CASNPGTDTQYF.

V is TRBV19 and J is TRBJ2-7; tentatively, D is TRBD2 (6 bases). Trimming stripped 5 bases from V and 7 bases from J, with 18 bases between. Germline V lookup: CDR1 LNHDA, CDR2 SQIVND (reference sequence). The CDR3 covers 14 residues. CDR3 DNA sequence: TGTGCCAGTAGTGTGCAGGCGGGGATGAGGGAGCAGTACTTC. Encoded protein: CASSVQAGMREQYF.